The 12 T cell receptor beta chains given below trace back to one sample, sequenced in a study of Graves' ophthalmopathy and Graves' hyperthyroidism. Amplified TCR beta CDR3 regions were obtained using RNA transcripts as template. Second-round multiplex PCR came after a first-round RT-PCR that employed HTBI primers. MiXCR was run by TCRdb on the multiplex PCR reads, yielding one entry per CDR3 protein. The data show almost 750,000 distinct CDR3 sequences, with 40% seen just once and 40% to 55% held by the top ten. Sequenced sample: peripheral blood. The receptors shown here come from an adult man with Graves' ophthalmopathy.

About this clonotype itself: A much larger clone is a single base away; this may be a read error. CDR3 sequence reads: CASSWVSGVNNQPQHF. The CDR3 DNA is TGTGCCAGCAGTTGGGTGTCTGGGGTGAACAATCAGCCCCAGCATTTT. The V call is TRBV7-2, the J call TRBJ1-5; no reliable D call. Germline CDR1 reads SGHTA; CDR2 reads FQGNSA. V gave up 6 bases and J gave up 3 bases, with 18 bases separating them. This CDR3 is 16 amino acids long.

The chain has TRBV19 and TRBJ1-5; 10 nucleotides agree with TRBD1. Trimming at V came to 6 bases and at J to 0 bases, leaving 5 bases not matched to a gene. Germline loops: CDR1 LNHDA, CDR2 SQIVND (reference sequence). The CDR3 is 16 amino acids. The CDR3 protein is CASRGQGYGSNQPQHF. DNA for the CDR3: TGTGCCAGTAGGGGACAGGGGTACGGTAGCAATCAGCCCCAGCATTTT.

Details on this clonotype: This CDR3 is missing its conserved last phenylalanine or tryptophan, likely due to a read error. It is unclear where the CDR3 begins or ends on the DNA, so no DNA is shown, and the CDR3 is as TCRdb lists it. The chain employs TRBV2 and TRBJ2-7; the listed D gene, TRBD1, was not tested against the DNA. The CDR3 extends over 8 residues, inclusive of both ends. Germline V gene sequence: CDR1 SNHLY, CDR2 FYNNEI. The CDR3 loop is CASSEGDR.

V is TRBV7-8 and J is TRBJ2-7, with D maybe TRBD1 (5 bases). V gave up 1 base and J gave up 2 bases, with 12 bases separating them. In germline, CDR1 is SGHVS, CDR2 FQNEAQ. There are 15 residues in the CDR3. The CDR3 DNA follows: TGTGCCAGCAGCTTAGATGCAGGGTCGACCTACGAGCAGTACTTC. Amino acids: CASSLDAGSTYEQYF. Full variable domain (remainder filled in from reference TRBV7-8 and TRBJ2-7): GAGVSQSPRYKVAKRGQDVALRCDPISGHVSLFWYQQALGQGPEFLTYFQNEAQLDKSGLPSDRFFAERPEGSVSTLKIQRTQQEDSAVYLCASSLDAGSTYEQYFGPGTRLTVT.

The V call is TRBV29-1, the J call TRBJ1-2; D possibly corresponds to TRBD1 (6 bases). The CDR3 runs to 12 residues. The germline V gene encodes CDR1 SQVTM and CDR2 ANQGSEA. Trimming removed 8 bases from V and 3 bases from J, with 13 bases in between. CDR3 nucleotides: TGCAGCCTCACGACAGGAGACTATGGCTACACCTTC. Its translation is CSLTTGDYGYTF.

This clonotype has at least ten counts. The V call is TRBV7-2, the J call TRBJ1-6; 8 bases line up with TRBD1. Germline V gene data show CDR1 as SGHTA and CDR2 as FQGNSA. V lost 5 bases to trimming and J lost 7 bases; unmatched junction nucleotides: 10. This CDR3 comprises 16 residues. CDR3 DNA: TGTGCCAGCAGCATGCCCCGGGACAGGATGAATTCACCCCTCCACTTT. Its translation: CASSMPRDRMNSPLHF.

This clonotype was counted between two and nine times. V usage is TRBV2 and J usage is TRBJ1-6; no reliable D call. V lost 0 bases and J lost 0, with 9 bases in between. Germline V gives CDR1 SNHLY, CDR2 FYNNEI. This CDR3 has 17 residues. CDR3 in DNA: TGTGCCAGCAGTGAAGCTCGGCCGAGCTCCTATAATTCACCCCTCCACTTT. Translation: CASSEARPSSYNSPLHF.

This sequence joins TRBV29-1 and TRBJ1-6, with TRBD1 matching 8 bases. The CDR3 runs 14 residues. Looked up from germline, CDR1 is SQVTM and CDR2 is ANQGSEA. V lost 3 bases, J lost 5 bases, and 3 bases stayed unmatched. The CDR3 is CSVDDRGNNSPLHF. In DNA form, the CDR3 reads TGCAGCGTTGATGACAGGGGTAATAATTCACCCCTCCACTTT. Using reference TRBV29-1 and TRBJ1-6 for the parts outside the CDR3, the full variable domain is SAVISQKPSRDICQRGTSLTIQCQVDSQVTMMFWYRQQPGQSLTLIATANQGSEATYESGFVIDKFPISRPNLTFSTLTVSNMSPEDSSIYLCSVDDRGNNSPLHFGNGTRLTVT.

V gene TRBV29-1 combines with J gene TRBJ1-6; D perhaps matches TRBD1 (5 bases). Per the germline V gene, CDR1 is SQVTM and CDR2 is ANQGSEA. V was trimmed by 6 bases and J by 3 bases, leaving 9 bases between them. CDR3 length: 13 amino acids. The CDR3 region is CSVRGNYNSPLHF. CDR3 nucleotide sequence: TGCAGCGTCCGGGGGAACTATAATTCACCCCTCCACTTT.

In its sample, this clonotype was seen many times. The V and J genes are TRBV7-2 and TRBJ2-5; the D is unclear. V lost 4 bases and J lost 4, with 7 bases in between. The CDR3 has 12 amino acids. The V gene's germline CDR1 is SGHTA and CDR2 FQGNSA. For the CDR3, the DNA is TGTGCCAGCAGCTCTGGCACAGAGACCCAGTACTTC. Residues: CASSSGTETQYF.

The V gene is TRBV10-1, the J gene TRBJ2-3; 8 bases agree with TRBD2. The CDR3 length is 16 residues. With V trimmed by 2 bases and J by 4 bases, 8 bases remained unmatched. Germline lookup yields CDR1 WNHNN and CDR2 SYGVQD (reference sequence). This chain's CDR3 is CASSEGASGYADTQYF. In nucleotides, the CDR3 is TGCGCCAGCAGTGAGGGGGCTAGCGGGTACGCAGATACGCAGTATTTT.

The rearrangement links TRBV10-3 to TRBJ2-7; D may be TRBD1 (6 bases). The CDR3 extends over 12 amino acids. V lost 2 bases to trimming and J lost 4 bases, with 6 bases between them. In germline, CDR1 is ENHRY, CDR2 SYGVKD. The CDR3 reads CAISEQGYEQYF. The CDR3 region has the DNA TGTGCCATCAGTGAGCAGGGGTACGAGCAGTACTTC.